This T cell receptor (beta chain) was observed in a study of cytomegalovirus exposure and HLA in healthy donors. A multiplex PCR was run with 60 Vbeta primers and 13 Jbeta primers. TCRdb's table, derived via immunoSEQ multiplex PCR, lists solely in-frame clones and lacks some. The sample's table shows approximately 110,000 clones. Overall study results and limits: In a later analysis, common viral pathogens appeared linked to several of the most significant clusters. In a later analysis, compared with equally common non-associated chains, HLA-associated beta chains were more expanded. In a later analysis, specific HLA alleles were associated with 15,000 to 20,000 TCR beta sequences at a 0.05 false discovery rate.

A note on this clone: Its antigen is not known.

Trimming removed 7 bases from V and 2 bases from J; junction bases left unmatched: 4. Germline assignment: CDR1 LNHDA and CDR2 SQIVND (reference sequence). This CDR3 has 14 residues. Though probably carrying unrecorded immune exposures, donors were nominally healthy at sampling. The sequencing input was PBMCs. This sequence originates from a man younger than 30 in good health and CMV-seronegative. The chain combines TRBV19 with TRBJ2-2; TRBD1 matches at 7 bases. CDR3 amino acids: CASTRDSNTGELFF. The CDR3 DNA is TGTGCCAGTACTCGGGACAGCAACACCGGGGAGCTGTTTTTT.